This TCR beta chain was recovered during a study of T-cell reconstitution after alpha-beta-depleted transplantation in children. Notes on the study in general: Reports say that about two months after transplant, the alpha-beta T cells came out of several hundred graft clones that had expanded. Some patients' high day-60 TCRbeta diversity was traced to surviving recipient T cells and thymic progenitors. It was newly produced T cells that mostly accounted for T-cell counts and diversity one year after transplant.

Germline V gene lookup returns CDR1 SGHVS and CDR2 FQNEAQ. V dropped 2 bases and J dropped 4 bases, with 15 bases sitting between them. The CDR3 consists of 17 residues. A library of TCRbeta sequences, prepared with unique molecular identifiers, was generated. TCRdb ran MiXCR on the PCR reads and lists one entry per CDR3 protein. The sample holds hundreds of thousands of distinct CDR3 sequences, around a tenth seen once. This clonotype was recorded many times. The antigen remains unidentified. The rearrangement links TRBV7-8 to TRBJ2-6; D is perhaps TRBD1 or TRBD2 (6 bases each). The sequencing used peripheral blood, collected 180 days after TCRalphabeta/CD19-depleted stem cell transplant. The receptor comes from a male patient aged 2-15 years who had a stem cell transplant for chronic granulomatous disease, so the T cells may come from the graft donor. DNA of the CDR3: TGTGCCAGCAGCTTAATGAGGGGGGTGACCGGGGCCAACGTCCTGACTTTC. It translates to CASSLMRGVTGANVLTF.